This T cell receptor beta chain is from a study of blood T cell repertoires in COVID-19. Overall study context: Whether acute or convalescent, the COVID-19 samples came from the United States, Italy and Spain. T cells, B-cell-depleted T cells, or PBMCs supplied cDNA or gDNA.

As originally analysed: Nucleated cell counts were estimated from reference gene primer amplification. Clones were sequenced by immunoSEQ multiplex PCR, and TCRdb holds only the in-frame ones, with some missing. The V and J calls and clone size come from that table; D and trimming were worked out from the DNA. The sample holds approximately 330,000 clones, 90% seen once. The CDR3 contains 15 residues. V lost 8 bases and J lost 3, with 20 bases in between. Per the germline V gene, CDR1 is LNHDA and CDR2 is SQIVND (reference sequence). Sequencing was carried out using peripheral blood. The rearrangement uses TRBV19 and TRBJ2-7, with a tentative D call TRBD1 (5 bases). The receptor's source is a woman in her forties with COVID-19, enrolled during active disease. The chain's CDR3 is CASGQTPGNIYEQYF. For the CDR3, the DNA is TGTGCCAGTGGCCAAACCCCAGGGAATATCTACGAGCAGTACTTC.